This T cell receptor (beta chain) was captured by sequencing in a study of blood T cell repertoires in COVID-19. Looking at the study overall: The United States, Italy and Spain were the sources of the acute and convalescent COVID-19 samples. Sample material is recorded as cDNA or gDNA derived from T cells, B-cell-depleted T cells, or PBMCs.

Per the study methods: Amplification of reference gene primers was used by the study to estimate nucleated cell counts. Some clones are missing from TCRdb's copy, which holds only in-frame ones; the method was immunoSEQ multiplex PCR. That table furnishes V, J and clone size, whereas the DNA furnished D and trimming. Of under 150,000 clones listed, approximately 82% are singletons. Germline loops: CDR1 MNHEY, CDR2 SVGEGT. This CDR3 is 15 amino acids long. With V trimmed by 5 bases and J by 2 bases, 5 bases remained unmatched. Sequences were obtained from peripheral blood. This sequence was found in a middle-aged man with active or convalescent COVID-19. This chain connects TRBV6-2 or TRBV6-3 to TRBJ1-4, with TRBD1 identical over 7 bases. The CDR3 coding sequence is TGTGCCAGCAGTCAGGTGGGACAGACTAATGAAAAACTGTTTTTT. Protein product: CASSQVGQTNEKLFF.